This T cell receptor (beta chain) was recorded in a study of blood T cell repertoires in COVID-19. Germline lookup yields CDR1 SGHTA and CDR2 FQGTGA. CDR3 size: 14 residues. Trimming took off 5 bases at V and 9 bases at J, with 17 bases between the two ends. In the source study's methods: Estimation of nucleated cell counts was performed using reference gene primer amplification. Profiling relied on immunoSEQ multiplex PCR, and the TCRdb table lists in-frame clones only, not all of them. V and J calls and clone size follow that table, whereas D and trimming were derived from the DNA. The profile shows over 300,000 clones, 65% to 90% of them singletons.

The material sequenced was PBMCs or T cells enriched from blood (not recorded which). V usage is TRBV7-3 and J usage is TRBJ2-1, with a possible D match to TRBD2 (5 bases). The clonotype originates from a young woman who had recovered from COVID-19. The CDR3, as DNA: TGTGCCAGCAGCGAAAGTACTGGGAGAGGTGAGCAGTTCTTC. Translation gives CASSESTGRGEQFF.